This entry lists 26 T cell receptor beta chains sequenced from one sample in a study of molecular identifiers for immune sequencing clone quantification. TCRdb re-analysed the PCR reads in MiXCR, keeping a single row per CDR3 protein. Of about 510,000 distinct CDR3 sequences in the sample, around a fifth are singletons; the top ten hold about 0.84%. The sample consisted of naive CD8+ T cells from blood, with Jurkat cell RNA spiked in. Specified subset: FACS-sorted CD8+CD4-CCR7+CD45RA+ naive T cells. Receptor source: a human donor in good health. Some libraries in this study had Jurkat cell RNA spiked in.

The chain is built from TRBV19 and TRBJ1-4; D might be TRBD1 (5 bases). The V and J ends lost 9 bases and 6 bases respectively, with 17 bases between them. Germline assignment: CDR1 LNHDA and CDR2 SQIVND (reference sequence). CDR3 length: 14 amino acids. The CDR3 protein is CASAPGGFHEKLFF. The CDR3 nucleotides are TGTGCCAGCGCTCCCGGGGGGTTTCATGAAAAACTGTTTTTT.

This chain uses TRBV4-1 with TRBJ2-7; D is uncertain. Per germline, CDR1 MGHRA and CDR2 YSYEKL. The CDR3 loop spans 15 amino acids. V dropped 0 bases and J dropped 3 bases, with 12 bases sitting between them. The chain's CDR3 is CASSQDRSSYYEQYF. The CDR3 coding sequence is TGCGCCAGCAGCCAAGATCGATCCAGCTACTACGAGCAGTACTTC.

In regard to this clonotype: The junction does not match germline at one end; this may be a read error. The rearrangement uses TRBV4-1 and TRBJ2-3; 12 positions agree with TRBD2. Germline V gives CDR1 MGHRA, CDR2 YSYEKL. The CDR3 is 18 residues long. The CDR3 sequence is CASSQATSGGPSTDMQYF. The CDR3 region has the DNA TGCGCCAGCAGCCAAGCGACTAGCGGGGGCCCTAGCACAGATATGCAGTATTTT.

This clonotype was counted only a few times. The V and J genes are TRBV19 and TRBJ2-3; TRBD2 matches at 9 bases. Per germline, CDR1 LNHDA and CDR2 SQIVND (reference sequence). Losses at the gene ends were 0 bases for V and 5 bases for J; bases not matched to a gene: 9. The CDR3 has 17 amino acids. CDR3 region: CASSIDPSGGSRDTQYF. The DNA of the CDR3 is TGTGCCAGTAGTATAGACCCGAGCGGGGGGTCGAGAGATACGCAGTATTTT.

There are many counts of this clonotype. The J gene is TRBJ1-1, the V gene TRBV9; TRBD1 matches at 8 bases. J gave up 4 bases and V 8 bases, and 10 bases lay outside the gene matches. Germline CDR1 is SGDLS and CDR2 is YYNGEE. The CDR3 is made up of 14 amino acids. CDR3 in DNA: TGTGCCAGTACTGGGGGAACAGGGGGCACTGAAGCTTTCTTT. Its translation is CASTGGTGGTEAFF. Looking up the rest from reference TRBV9 and TRBJ1-1 gives the full variable domain: DSGVTQTPKHLITATGQRVTLRCSPRSGDLSVYWYQQSLDQGLQFLIQYYNGEERAKGNILERFSAQQFPDLHSELNLSSLELGDSALYFCASTGGTGGTEAFFGQGTRLTVV.

The sample holds many counts of this clonotype. The rearrangement uses TRBV20-1 and TRBJ2-3; D uncertain. This CDR3 region has 12 residues. The V gene's germline CDR1 is DFQATT and CDR2 SNEGSKA (reference sequence). The ends were cut back, 6 bases at V and 5 bases at J, with 12 bases in the middle. The CDR3 is CSANLVGDTQYF. Written as DNA, the CDR3 is TGCAGTGCCAACCTCGTCGGAGATACGCAGTATTTT.

In the case of this clonotype: Given the absence of the conserved phenylalanine or tryptophan at the CDR3 end, a read error is likely. This chain joins TRBV11-2 and TRBJ2-5; D might be TRBD2 (6 bases). The CDR3 contains 14 residues. CDR1 and CDR2 from the germline V gene are SGHAT and FQNNGV. Trimming left V 8 bases short and J 5 bases short, with 18 bases between. In DNA form, the CDR3 reads TGTGCCAGCGTTAGTATCGGGGGTACGGAGACCCAGTACTCC. Protein sequence: CASVSIGGTETQYS.

At least ten counts were recorded for this clonotype. The rearrangement links TRBV12-3 or TRBV12-4 to TRBJ2-5; D might be TRBD1 (6 bases). The V and J ends lost 6 bases and 0 bases respectively, with 14 bases between them. The CDR3 runs to 15 residues. CDR3 sequence (DNA): TGTGCCAGCAGCCCCTTTGGACAGTACCAAGAGACCCAGTACTTC. Protein sequence: CASSPFGQYQETQYF.

This clonotype has ten or more counts. The DNA for the CDR3 is TGCGCCAGCAGCCTCCCTCACAATGAGCAGTTCTTC. Protein product: CASSLPHNEQFF. The chain carries TRBV4-1 and TRBJ2-1, with D unresolved. The CDR3 contains 12 residues. V gave up 4 bases and J gave up 5 bases, with 6 bases separating them. The V gene's germline CDR1 is MGHRA and CDR2 YSYEKL.

This clonotype has ten or more counts. The chain couples TRBV20-1 to TRBJ1-4; 10 bases are a match to TRBD1. The V segment lost 3 bases and the J segment 6 bases; nucleotides outside the gene matches: 4. The CDR3 extends over 14 amino acids. The V gene's germline CDR1 is DFQATT and CDR2 SNEGSKA (reference sequence). DNA of the CDR3: TGCAGTGCTAGCGCCGGGACAGGGGATGAAAAACTGTTTTTT. Its protein is CSASAGTGDEKLFF.

The chain joins TRBV29-1 to TRBJ2-7; 8 bases align to TRBD2. The J segment lost 0 bases and the V segment lost 6 bases, leaving 10 bases of the junction unmatched. The germline CDR1 and CDR2 sequences are SQVTM and ANQGSEA. The CDR3 is 15 residues long. The CDR3 DNA sequence: TGCAGCGTCGAGGTTGGGACTAGTGTCTCCTACGAGCAGTACTTC. Translating gives CSVEVGTSVSYEQYF.

Concerning this clonotype itself: A much bigger clone sits one base away, suggesting this may be a read error. The gene calls are TRBV5-3 and TRBJ2-7; D is undetermined. TRBV5-3 is known as an ORF, though its function is uncertain. CDR3 length: 14 residues. The CDR3 spells CASSLWGTTCEQYF. The DNA of the CDR3 is TGTGCCAGCAGCTTATGGGGAACCACCTGCGAGCAGTACTTC.

This clonotype was detected many times. The gene calls are TRBV27 and TRBJ1-2; the D is unclear. The V gene's germline CDR1 is MNHEY and CDR2 SMNVEV (reference sequence). There are 15 residues in the CDR3. Trimming shortened V by 0 bases and J by 4 bases, and 12 bases separated the two germline ends. The CDR3 bases are TGTGCCAGCAGTTTATCGATAGACGGGCCCTATGGCTACACCTTC. This translates into CASSLSIDGPYGYTF.

This clonotype was counted many times. The chain joins TRBV3-1 to TRBJ2-5; TRBD1 aligns across 9 bases. J was trimmed by 2 bases and V by 6 bases; bases with no gene match: 7. This CDR3 is 15 amino acids long. Germline CDR1 and CDR2: LGHDT and YNNKEL (reference sequence). The CDR3 spells CASSPDRGKQETQYF. The DNA for the CDR3 is TGTGCCAGCAGTCCGGACAGGGGAAAGCAAGAGACCCAGTACTTC.

The sample holds a few counts of this clonotype. The chain joins TRBV6-5 to TRBJ2-7; no clear D gene. The CDR3 extends over 14 amino acids. V was cut by 0 bases and J by 0 bases, with 6 bases left in between. The germline V gene has CDR1 MNHEY and CDR2 SVGAGI. The CDR3 sequence is CASSYSSFSYEQYF. The CDR3 DNA reads as TGTGCCAGCAGTTACTCCTCTTTCTCCTACGAGCAGTACTTC.

With regard to this clonotype: Possible read error: a much larger clone is one base away. This chain joins TRBV14 and TRBJ2-7; D call uncertain. The CDR3 runs 14 residues. CDR1 and CDR2 (germline): SGHDN, FVKESK. CDR3 amino acids: CASSQDLSSYGQYF. CDR3 DNA: TGTGCCAGCAGCCAAGATCTGAGCTCCTACGGGCAGTACTTC. The variable domain in full, with the rest retrieved from reference TRBV14 and TRBJ2-7, is EAGVTQFPSHSVIEKGQTVTLRCDPISGHDNLYWYRRVMGKEIKFLLHFVKESKQDESGMPNNRFLAERTGGTYSTLKVQPAELEDSGVYFCASSQDLSSYGQYFGPGTRLTVT.

A remark on this clonotype: A clone one base away is much larger, so this may be a read error. The rearrangement uses TRBV6-1 and TRBJ2-5; 8 bases agree with TRBD2. Germline-derived CDR1 and CDR2 are MNHNS and SASEGT. The CDR3 has 16 amino acids. CDR3 residues: CASSIFAGGPQETQHF. CDR3 in DNA: TGTGCCAGCAGTATATTCGCGGGAGGACCGCAAGAGACCCAGCACTTC.

With respect to this clonotype: At one end, the junction sequence differs from germline, possibly due to a read error. The genes are TRBV7-6 and TRBJ2-3, with TRBD2 identical over 7 bases. This CDR3 is 15 amino acids long. The germline CDR1 and CDR2 sequences are SGHVS and FNYEAQ. The CDR3 DNA reads as TGTGCCGGCAGCAAATCAGCGGGGACCACAGATACGCAGTATTTT. Protein sequence: CAGSKSAGTTDTQYF.

Points on this clonotype: This may come from a read error, since a much larger clone is one base off. The chain recombines TRBV14 with TRBJ2-5; tentatively, D is TRBD2 (5 bases). Germline V lookup: CDR1 SGHDN, CDR2 FVKESK. CDR3 length: 12 residues. CDR3 in amino acids: CASSQDVHLRGF. In DNA form, the CDR3 reads TGTGCCAGCAGCCAAGACGTCCATCTCCGGGGCTTC.

This clonotype was counted many times. J is TRBJ2-3 and V is TRBV5-1, with D uncertain. CDR1 and CDR2 from the germline V gene are SGHRS and YFSETQ. There are 14 residues in the CDR3. Trimming shortened V by 2 bases and J by 1 base, and 8 bases separated the two germline ends. The CDR3 sequence is CASSLGYGTDTQYF. The CDR3 DNA reads TGCGCCAGCAGCTTAGGATACGGCACAGATACGCAGTATTTT. The full variable domain, in which reference TRBV5-1 and TRBJ2-3 provide the parts outside the CDR3, is KAGVTQTPRYLIKTRGQQVTLSCSPISGHRSVSWYQQTPGQGLQFLFEYFSETQRNKGNFPGRFSGRQFSNSRSEMNVSTLELGDSALYLCASSLGYGTDTQYFGPGTRLTVL.

As regards this clonotype: One end of the junction is discordant with germline, which a read error may explain. The chain employs TRBV20-1 and TRBJ2-3; D tentatively fits TRBD1 or TRBD2 (5 bases each). The CDR3 covers 16 residues. Per germline, CDR1 DFQATT and CDR2 SNEGSKA (reference sequence). The DNA of the CDR3 is TGCAGTGCTAGAGATCTCAGCGGATTCCGCACAGGTACGCAGTATTTT. Its protein product is CSARDLSGFRTGTQYF.

In this sample, this clonotype turned up many times. This chain links TRBV7-2 with TRBJ2-3; D gene unclear. The CDR3 sequence is 17 residues long. Germline CDR1 is SGHTA and CDR2 is FQGNSA. Trimming cost V 1 base and J 6 bases, with 20 bases left between them. The CDR3: CASSLVVYPAFGDTQYF. CDR3 nucleotide sequence: TGTGCCAGCAGCTTAGTGGTCTACCCAGCGTTCGGTGATACGCAGTATTTT.

As concerns this clonotype: It may be a read error: a sequence one base away is much more abundant. The genes are TRBV19 and TRBJ1-5, with D maybe TRBD1 (5 bases). This CDR3 contains 13 residues. The V end was cut by 5 bases, the J end by 7 bases, with 12 bases between. Germline V lookup: CDR1 LNHDA, CDR2 SQIVND (reference sequence). CDR3 amino acids: CASSVFGGQPQHF. CDR3 DNA sequence: TGTGCCAGTAGTGTCTTCGGGGGGCAGCCCCAGCATTTT.

This clonotype was seen repeatedly, ten times or more. V is TRBV4-1 and J is TRBJ2-1; the D call may be TRBD1 or TRBD2 (5 bases each). CDR3 size: 15 residues. Germline V lookup: CDR1 MGHRA, CDR2 YSYEKL. V lost 1 base and J 6 bases, leaving 13 bases between the germline ends. The CDR3 DNA is TGCGCCAGCAGCCAAGTGCCGGGGCCCCTCAATGAGCAGTTCTTC. Encoded protein: CASSQVPGPLNEQFF.

The chain couples TRBV5-6 to TRBJ2-3; 12 nucleotides align to TRBD1. J gave up 6 bases and V 1 base, and 6 bases lay outside the gene matches. CDR3 length: 16 amino acids. In germline, CDR1 is SGHDT, CDR2 YYEEEE. The CDR3 sequence is CASSLKGQGAGDTQYF. In nucleotides, the CDR3 is TGTGCCAGCAGCTTGAAGGGACAGGGGGCGGGGGATACGCAGTATTTT.

In the case of this clonotype: An end of the junction differs from the germline gene, which may be a read error. The chain employs TRBV5-1 and TRBJ2-7; D could derive from TRBD1 or TRBD2 (5 bases each). Germline V gene lookup returns CDR1 SGHRS and CDR2 YFSETQ. The CDR3 is 16 amino acids. Written as DNA, the CDR3 is TGCGCCAGCAGGAACCCGGACTGGGGCACCCCCTACGAGCTGTACTTC. Protein product: CASRNPDWGTPYELYF. The full variable domain, rest sourced from reference TRBV5-1 and TRBJ2-7, is KAGVTQTPRYLIKTRGQQVTLSCSPISGHRSVSWYQQTPGQGLQFLFEYFSETQRNKGNFPGRFSGRQFSNSRSEMNVSTLELGDSALYLCASRNPDWGTPYELYFGPGTRLTVT.